This T cell receptor beta chain was obtained from a study of cytomegalovirus exposure and HLA in healthy donors. The study's findings and limits: Among TCR sequences, most were rare, though some public TCRs appeared in many donors. Three CMV-associated chains proved CMV antigen-specific in vitro. Reported performance of the classifier showed diagnosis of cytomegalovirus status with high specificity and sensitivity.

This CDR3 region has 15 residues. Germline V lookup: CDR1 MGHRA, CDR2 YSYEKL. V lost 9 bases, J lost 2 bases, and 17 bases lay in between. To note about this clone: Its antigen is not identified.

Clones were sequenced by immunoSEQ multiplex PCR, and TCRdb holds only the in-frame ones, with some missing. Of tens of thousands of clones listed, approximately 96% were seen once; the top ten hold about 4%. This clonotype was sampled from a man aged 18 to 30 in good health and CMV-seropositive. The chain employs TRBV4-1 and TRBJ2-1; tentatively, D is TRBD2 (7 bases). Sequencing was performed on PBMCs. The CDR3 here is CARRGGGPTYNEQFF. The CDR3 coding sequence is TGCGCCAGGAGGGGCGGGGGCCCGACCTACAATGAGCAGTTCTTC.